This T cell receptor (beta chain) was recovered during a study of CD8 T cells in ankylosing spondylitis. General study results and limits: About 8 highly homologous variants made up a TCR beta motif, and this motif appeared characteristic of ankylosing spondylitis blood.

As the method for making TCR beta libraries, quantitative 5'-RACE with molecular barcodes was used. One entry per CDR3 protein results from TCRdb running MiXCR on the 5' RACE reads. This sample carries around 490,000 distinct CDR3 sequences, approximately 5% of them seen once, and the ten largest clones take under 4.5%. This clonotype has a count of ten or more. As yet, its antigen is unknown. Germline V gene data show CDR1 as SGHTA and CDR2 as FQGNSA. The CDR3 is 13 amino acids. Trimming took off 5 bases at V and 1 base at J, with 8 bases between the two ends. The sequence came from a male donor with ankylosing spondylitis. Sample: blood, either unsorted or a sorted T cell fraction (not recorded which). The chain uses TRBV7-2 and TRBJ1-1; D not certain. The CDR3, as DNA: TGTGCCAGCAGCACACATAGGAACACTGAAGCTTTCTTT. It codes for CASSTHRNTEAFF.